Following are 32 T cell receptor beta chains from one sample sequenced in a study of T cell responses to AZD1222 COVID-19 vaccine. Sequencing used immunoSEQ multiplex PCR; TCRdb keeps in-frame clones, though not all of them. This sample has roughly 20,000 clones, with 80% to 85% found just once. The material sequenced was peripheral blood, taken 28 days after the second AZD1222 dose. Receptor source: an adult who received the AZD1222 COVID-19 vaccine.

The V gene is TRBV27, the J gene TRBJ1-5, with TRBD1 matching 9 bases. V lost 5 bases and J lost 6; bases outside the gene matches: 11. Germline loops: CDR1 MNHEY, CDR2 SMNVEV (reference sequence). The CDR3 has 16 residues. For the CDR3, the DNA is TGTGCCAGCAGTCGAATACAGGGGGCGCCTGGTCAGCCCCAGCATTTT. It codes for CASSRIQGAPGQPQHF.

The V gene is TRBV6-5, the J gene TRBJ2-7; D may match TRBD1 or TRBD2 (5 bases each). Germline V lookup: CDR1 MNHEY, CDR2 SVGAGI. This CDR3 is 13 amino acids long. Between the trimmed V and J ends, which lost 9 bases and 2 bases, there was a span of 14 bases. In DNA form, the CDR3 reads TGTGCCAGTTCCACGGGACCGACCTACGAGCAGTACTTC. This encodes CASSTGPTYEQYF.

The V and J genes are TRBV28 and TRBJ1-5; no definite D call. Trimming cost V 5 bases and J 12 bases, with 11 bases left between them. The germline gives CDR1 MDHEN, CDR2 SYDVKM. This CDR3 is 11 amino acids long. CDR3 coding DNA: TGTGCCAGCAGTGTACGAGTTAACCAGCATTTT. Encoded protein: CASSVRVNQHF.

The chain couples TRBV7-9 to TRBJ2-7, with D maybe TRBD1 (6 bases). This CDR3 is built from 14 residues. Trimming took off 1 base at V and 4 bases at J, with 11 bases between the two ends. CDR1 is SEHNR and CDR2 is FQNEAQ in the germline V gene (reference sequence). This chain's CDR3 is CASSLEQGSYEQYF. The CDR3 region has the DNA TGTGCCAGCAGCTTAGAACAGGGTAGTTACGAGCAGTACTTC.

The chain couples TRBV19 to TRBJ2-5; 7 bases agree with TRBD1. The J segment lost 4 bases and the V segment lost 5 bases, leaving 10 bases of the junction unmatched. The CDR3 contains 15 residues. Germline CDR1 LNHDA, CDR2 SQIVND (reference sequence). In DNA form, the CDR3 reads TGTGCCAGTAGTCCTCGACAGGGCGGAAGAGAGACCCAGTACTTC. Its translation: CASSPRQGGRETQYF.

The DNA for the CDR3 is TGTGCCAGCAGGAGAGACAGGGTAGATACGCAGTATTTT. This codes for CASRRDRVDTQYF. The chain combines TRBV6-5 with TRBJ2-3; 7 bases align to TRBD1. CDR3 length equals 13 residues. V dropped 6 bases and J dropped 5; count of bases not matched to a gene: 5. Germline V CDR1 and CDR2: MNHEY, SVGAGI.

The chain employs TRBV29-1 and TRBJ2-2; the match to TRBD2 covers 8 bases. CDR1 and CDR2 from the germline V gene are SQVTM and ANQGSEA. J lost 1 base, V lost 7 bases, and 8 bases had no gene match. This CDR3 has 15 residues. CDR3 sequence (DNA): TGCAGCGCCTCGATAGCGGGATTGAACACCGGGGAGCTGTTTTTT. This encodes CSASIAGLNTGELFF.

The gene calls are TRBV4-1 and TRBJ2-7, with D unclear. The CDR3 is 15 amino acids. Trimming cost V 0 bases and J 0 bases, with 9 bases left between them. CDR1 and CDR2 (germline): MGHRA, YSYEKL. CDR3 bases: TGCGCCAGCAGCCAAGACCCAGCGAGCTCCTACGAGCAGTACTTC. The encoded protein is CASSQDPASSYEQYF.

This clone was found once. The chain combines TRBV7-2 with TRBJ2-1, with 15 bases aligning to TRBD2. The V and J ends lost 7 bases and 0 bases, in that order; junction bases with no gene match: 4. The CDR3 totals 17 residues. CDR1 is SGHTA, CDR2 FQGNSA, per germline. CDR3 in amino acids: CASTGLAGGSSYNEQFF. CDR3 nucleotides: TGTGCCAGCACGGGACTAGCGGGGGGTAGCTCCTACAATGAGCAGTTCTTC. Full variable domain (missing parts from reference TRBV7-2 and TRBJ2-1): GAGVSQSPSNKVTEKGKDVELRCDPISGHTALYWYRQSLGQGLEFLIYFQGNSAPDKSGLPSDRFSAERTGGSVSTLTIQRTQQEDSAVYLCASTGLAGGSSYNEQFFGPGTRLTVL.

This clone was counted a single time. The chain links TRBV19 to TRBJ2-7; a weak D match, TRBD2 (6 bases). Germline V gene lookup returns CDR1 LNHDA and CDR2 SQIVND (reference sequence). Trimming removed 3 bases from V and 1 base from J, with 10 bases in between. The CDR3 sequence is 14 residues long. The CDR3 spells CASSIPGRSYEQYF. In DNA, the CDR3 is TGTGCCAGTAGTATCCCAGGGAGGTCCTACGAGCAGTACTTC.

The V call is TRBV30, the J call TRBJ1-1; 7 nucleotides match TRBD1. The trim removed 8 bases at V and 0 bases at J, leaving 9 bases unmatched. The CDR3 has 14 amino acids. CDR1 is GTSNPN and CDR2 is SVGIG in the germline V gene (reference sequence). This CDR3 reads CARKVQGMNTEAFF. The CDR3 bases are TGTGCCCGAAAAGTACAGGGGATGAACACTGAAGCTTTCTTT.

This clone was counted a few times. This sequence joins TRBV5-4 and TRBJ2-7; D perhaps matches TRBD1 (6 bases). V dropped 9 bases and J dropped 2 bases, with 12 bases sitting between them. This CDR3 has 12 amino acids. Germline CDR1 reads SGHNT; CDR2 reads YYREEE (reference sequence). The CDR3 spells CATGTPTYEQYF. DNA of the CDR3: TGTGCCACCGGGACACCGACCTACGAGCAGTACTTC.

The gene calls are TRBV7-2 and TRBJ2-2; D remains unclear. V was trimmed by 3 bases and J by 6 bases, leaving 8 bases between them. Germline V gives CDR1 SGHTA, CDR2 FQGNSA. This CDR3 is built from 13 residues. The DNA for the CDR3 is TGTGCCAGCAGCTTGTACGTAGCCGGGGAGCTGTTTTTT. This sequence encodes CASSLYVAGELFF.

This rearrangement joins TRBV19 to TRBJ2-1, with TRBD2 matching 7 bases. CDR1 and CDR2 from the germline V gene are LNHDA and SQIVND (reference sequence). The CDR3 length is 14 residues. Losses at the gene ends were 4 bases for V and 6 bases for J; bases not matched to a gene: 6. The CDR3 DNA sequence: TGTGCCAGTAGTACCTCTAGCGGCCCCAATGAGCAGTTCTTC. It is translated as CASSTSSGPNEQFF.

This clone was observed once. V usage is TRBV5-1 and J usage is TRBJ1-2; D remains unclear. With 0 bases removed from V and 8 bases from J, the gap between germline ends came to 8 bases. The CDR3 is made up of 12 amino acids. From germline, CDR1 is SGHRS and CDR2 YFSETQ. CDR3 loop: CASSLGEGGYTF. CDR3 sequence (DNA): TGCGCCAGCAGCTTGGGTGAAGGGGGCTACACCTTC. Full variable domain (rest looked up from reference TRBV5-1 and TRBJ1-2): KAGVTQTPRYLIKTRGQQVTLSCSPISGHRSVSWYQQTPGQGLQFLFEYFSETQRNKGNFPGRFSGRQFSNSRSEMNVSTLELGDSALYLCASSLGEGGYTFGSGTRLTVV.

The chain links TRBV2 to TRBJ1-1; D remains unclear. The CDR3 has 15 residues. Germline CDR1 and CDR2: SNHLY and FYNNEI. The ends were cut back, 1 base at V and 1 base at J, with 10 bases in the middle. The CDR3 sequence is CASSEGGNRNTEAFF. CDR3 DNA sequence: TGTGCCAGCAGTGAAGGAGGGAACCGGAACACTGAAGCTTTCTTT.

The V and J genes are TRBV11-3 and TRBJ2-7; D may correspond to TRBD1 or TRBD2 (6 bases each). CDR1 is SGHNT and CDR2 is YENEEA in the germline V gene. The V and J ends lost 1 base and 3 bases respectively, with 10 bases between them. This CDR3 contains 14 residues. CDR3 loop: CASSLGGGGYEQYF. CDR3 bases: TGTGCCAGCAGCTTAGGTGGAGGGGGCTACGAGCAGTACTTC.

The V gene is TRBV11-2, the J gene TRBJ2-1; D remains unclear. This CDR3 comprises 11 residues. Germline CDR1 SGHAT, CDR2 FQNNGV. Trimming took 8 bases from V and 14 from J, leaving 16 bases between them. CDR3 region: CASQQTGREFF. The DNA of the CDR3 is TGTGCCAGCCAACAGACTGGTCGGGAGTTCTTC.

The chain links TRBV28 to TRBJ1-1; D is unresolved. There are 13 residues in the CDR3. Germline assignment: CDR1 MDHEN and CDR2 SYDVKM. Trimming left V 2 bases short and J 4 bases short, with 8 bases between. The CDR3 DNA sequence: TGTGCCAGCAGTTTAATCGGGCTCACTGAAGCTTTCTTT. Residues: CASSLIGLTEAFF.

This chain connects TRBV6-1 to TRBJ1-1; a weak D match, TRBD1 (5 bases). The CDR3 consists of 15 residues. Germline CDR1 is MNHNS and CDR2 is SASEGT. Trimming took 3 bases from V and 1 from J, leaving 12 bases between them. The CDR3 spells CASSDRRTRNTEAFF. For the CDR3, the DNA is TGTGCCAGCAGTGATCGGAGGACACGGAACACTGAAGCTTTCTTT.

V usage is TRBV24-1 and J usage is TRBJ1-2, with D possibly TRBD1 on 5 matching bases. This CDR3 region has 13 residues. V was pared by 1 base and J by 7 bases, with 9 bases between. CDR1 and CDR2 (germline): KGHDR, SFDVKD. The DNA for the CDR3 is TGTGCCACCAGTGATTTCAGGGCCGGTGGCTACACCTTC. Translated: CATSDFRAGGYTF.

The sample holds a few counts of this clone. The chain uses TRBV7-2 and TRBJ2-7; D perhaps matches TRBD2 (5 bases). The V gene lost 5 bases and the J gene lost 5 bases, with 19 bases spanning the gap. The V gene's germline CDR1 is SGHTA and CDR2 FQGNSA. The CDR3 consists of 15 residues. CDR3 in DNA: TGTGCCAGCAGCCAAGCCTGGCGGGCAACCCACGAGCAGTACTTC. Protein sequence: CASSQAWRATHEQYF.

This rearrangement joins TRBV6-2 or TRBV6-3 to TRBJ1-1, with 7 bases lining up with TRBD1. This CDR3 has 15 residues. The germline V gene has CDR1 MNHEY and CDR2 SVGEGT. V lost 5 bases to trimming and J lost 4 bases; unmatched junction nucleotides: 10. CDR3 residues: CASSDPTGRGTEAFF. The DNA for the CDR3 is TGTGCCAGCAGTGACCCGACAGGGCGAGGCACTGAAGCTTTCTTT.

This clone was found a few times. The CDR3 DNA is TGTGCCAGCAGTGAACCGGGCGATGGCTACACCTTC. This gives the protein CASSEPGDGYTF. This chain joins TRBV6-1 and TRBJ1-2; D call uncertain. This CDR3 is 12 amino acids long. Looked up from germline, CDR1 is MNHNS and CDR2 is SASEGT. V was trimmed by 2 bases and J by 6 bases, leaving 7 bases between them.

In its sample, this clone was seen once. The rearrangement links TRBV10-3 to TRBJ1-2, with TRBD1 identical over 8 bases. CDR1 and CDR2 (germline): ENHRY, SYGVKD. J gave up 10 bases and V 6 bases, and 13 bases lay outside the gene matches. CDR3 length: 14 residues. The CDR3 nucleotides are TGTGCCATCAGCTCGGCGATGGACAGGGCGGACTACACCTTC. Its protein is CAISSAMDRADYTF.

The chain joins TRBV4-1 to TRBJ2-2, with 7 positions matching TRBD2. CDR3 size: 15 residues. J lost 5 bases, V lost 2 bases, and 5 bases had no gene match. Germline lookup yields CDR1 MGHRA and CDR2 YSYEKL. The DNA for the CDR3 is TGCGCCAGCAGCCAACAGGGAGGGAAGACCGGGGAGCTGTTTTTT. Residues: CASSQQGGKTGELFF.

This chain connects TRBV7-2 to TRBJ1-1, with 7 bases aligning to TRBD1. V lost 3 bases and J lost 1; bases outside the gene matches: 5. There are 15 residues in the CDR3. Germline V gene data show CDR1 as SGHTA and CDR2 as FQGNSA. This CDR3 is CASSLPGGGNTEAFF. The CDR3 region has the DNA TGTGCCAGCAGCTTGCCAGGGGGGGGGAACACTGAAGCTTTCTTT.

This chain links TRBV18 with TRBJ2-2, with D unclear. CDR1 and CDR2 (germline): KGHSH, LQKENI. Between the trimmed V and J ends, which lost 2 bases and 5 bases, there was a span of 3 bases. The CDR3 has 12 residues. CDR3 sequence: CASSPGTGELFF. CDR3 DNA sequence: TGTGCCAGCTCACCAGGGACCGGGGAGCTGTTTTTT.

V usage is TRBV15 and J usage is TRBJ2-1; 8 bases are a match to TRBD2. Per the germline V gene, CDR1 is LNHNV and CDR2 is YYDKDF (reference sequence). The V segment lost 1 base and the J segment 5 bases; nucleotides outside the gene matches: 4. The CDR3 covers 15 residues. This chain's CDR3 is CATSRGDSGDNEQFF. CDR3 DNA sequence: TGTGCCACCAGCAGAGGGGATAGCGGGGACAATGAGCAGTTCTTC.

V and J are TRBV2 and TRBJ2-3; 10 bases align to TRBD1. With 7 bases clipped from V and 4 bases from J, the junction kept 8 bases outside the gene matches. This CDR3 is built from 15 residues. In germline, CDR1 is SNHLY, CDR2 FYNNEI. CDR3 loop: CASKPTGGSADTQYF. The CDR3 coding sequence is TGTGCCAGCAAACCGACAGGGGGCAGTGCAGATACGCAGTATTTT.

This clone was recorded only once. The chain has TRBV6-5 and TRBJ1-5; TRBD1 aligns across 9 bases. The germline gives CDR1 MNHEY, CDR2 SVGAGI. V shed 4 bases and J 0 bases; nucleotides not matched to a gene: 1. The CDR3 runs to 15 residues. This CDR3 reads CASSWTGDSNQPQHF. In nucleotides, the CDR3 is TGTGCCAGCAGTTGGACAGGGGATAGCAATCAGCCCCAGCATTTT.

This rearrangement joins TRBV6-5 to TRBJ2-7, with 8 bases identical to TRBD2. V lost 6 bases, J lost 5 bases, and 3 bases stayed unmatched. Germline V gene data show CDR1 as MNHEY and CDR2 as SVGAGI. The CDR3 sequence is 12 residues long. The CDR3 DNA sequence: TGTGCCAGCAGGAGCGGGAGTAACGAGCAGTACTTC. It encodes CASRSGSNEQYF.